This TCR beta chain was captured by sequencing in a study of shared clonotypes between healthy human individuals. Across the whole study: Researchers drew samples from a couple of women and a few men aged 18 to 49. General study findings and limits: Depth of sequencing was expected to influence donor clonotype sharing.

Trimming took 3 bases from V and 8 from J, leaving 11 bases between them. The CDR3 length is 13 residues. Germline CDR1 is LNHDA and CDR2 is SQIVND (reference sequence). Of note for this clone: Its specificity is not known.

Every subset's genomic DNA went evenly onto several immunoSEQ plates. This table comes from immunoSEQ multiplex PCR, and its TCRdb copy is limited to in-frame clones, with some not included. The sample consists of roughly 450,000 clones, around 74% of them appearing once. This receptor was identified in a woman aged 40 to 50 in good health. Some clones in this sample may be carry-over from other donors' samples. Material for sequencing was PBMCs. The genes are TRBV19 and TRBJ2-1, with a tentative D call TRBD2 (6 bases). The CDR3 DNA is TGTGCCAGTAGTATCCGGGACTTCCATGAGCAGTTCTTC. It specifies CASSIRDFHEQFF.